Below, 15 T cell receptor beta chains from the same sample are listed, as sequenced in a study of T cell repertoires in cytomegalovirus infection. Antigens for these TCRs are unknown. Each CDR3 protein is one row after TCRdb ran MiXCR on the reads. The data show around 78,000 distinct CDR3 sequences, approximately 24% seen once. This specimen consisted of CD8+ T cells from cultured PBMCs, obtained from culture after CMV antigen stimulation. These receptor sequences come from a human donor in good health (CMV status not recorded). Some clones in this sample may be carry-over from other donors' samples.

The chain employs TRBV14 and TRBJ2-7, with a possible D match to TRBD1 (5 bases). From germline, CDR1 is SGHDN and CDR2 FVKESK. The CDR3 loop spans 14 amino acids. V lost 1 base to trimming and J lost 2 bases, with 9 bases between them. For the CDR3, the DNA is TGTGCCAGCAGCCAAGTGGCAGGGCCCTACGAGCAGTACTTC. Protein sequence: CASSQVAGPYEQYF.

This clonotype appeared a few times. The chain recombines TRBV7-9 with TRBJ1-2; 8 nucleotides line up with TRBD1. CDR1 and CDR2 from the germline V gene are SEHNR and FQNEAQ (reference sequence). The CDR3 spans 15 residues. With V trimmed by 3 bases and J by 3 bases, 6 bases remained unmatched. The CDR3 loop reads CASSLPLTGDYGYTF. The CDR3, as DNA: TGTGCCAGCAGCTTGCCGCTGACAGGGGACTATGGCTACACCTTC. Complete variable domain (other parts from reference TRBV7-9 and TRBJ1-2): DTGVSQNPRHKITKRGQNVTFRCDPISEHNRLYWYRQTLGQGPEFLTYFQNEAQLEKSRLLSDRFSAERPKGSFSTLEIQRTEQGDSAMYLCASSLPLTGDYGYTFGSGTRLTVV.

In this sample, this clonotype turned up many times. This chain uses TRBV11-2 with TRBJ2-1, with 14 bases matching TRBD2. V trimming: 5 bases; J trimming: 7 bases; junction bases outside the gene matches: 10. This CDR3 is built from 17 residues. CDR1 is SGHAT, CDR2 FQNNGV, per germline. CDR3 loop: CASSRARTSGRLNEQFF. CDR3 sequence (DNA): TGTGCCAGCAGCCGCGCACGGACTAGCGGGAGGCTAAATGAGCAGTTCTTC.

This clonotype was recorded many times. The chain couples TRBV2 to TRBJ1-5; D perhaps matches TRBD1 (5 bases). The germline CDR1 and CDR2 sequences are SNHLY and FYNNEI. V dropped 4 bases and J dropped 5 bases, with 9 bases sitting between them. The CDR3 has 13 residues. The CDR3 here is CASSGWGDQPQHF. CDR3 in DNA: TGTGCCAGCAGTGGATGGGGGGATCAGCCCCAGCATTTT. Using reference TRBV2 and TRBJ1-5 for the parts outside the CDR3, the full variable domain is EPEVTQTPSHQVTQMGQEVILRCVPISNHLYFYWYRQILGQKVEFLVSFYNNEISEKSEIFDDQFSVERPDGSNFTLKIRSTKLEDSAMYFCASSGWGDQPQHFGDGTRLSIL.

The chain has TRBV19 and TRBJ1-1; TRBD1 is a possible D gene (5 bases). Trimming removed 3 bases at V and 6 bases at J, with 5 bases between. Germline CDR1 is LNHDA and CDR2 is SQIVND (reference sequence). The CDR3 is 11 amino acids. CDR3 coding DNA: TGTGCCAGTAGTATCAGGGCTGAAGCTTTCTTT. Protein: CASSIRAEAFF.

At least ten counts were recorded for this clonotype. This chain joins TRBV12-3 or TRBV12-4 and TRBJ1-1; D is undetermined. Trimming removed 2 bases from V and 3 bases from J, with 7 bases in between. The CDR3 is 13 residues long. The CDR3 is CASSLSGYTEAFF. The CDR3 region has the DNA TGTGCCAGCAGTTTAAGTGGATACACTGAAGCTTTCTTT.

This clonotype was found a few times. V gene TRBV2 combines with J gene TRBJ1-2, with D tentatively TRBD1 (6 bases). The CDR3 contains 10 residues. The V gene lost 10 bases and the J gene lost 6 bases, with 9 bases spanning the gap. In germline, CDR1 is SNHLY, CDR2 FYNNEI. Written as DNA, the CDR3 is TGTGCCAAAACAGGGAATGGCTACACCTTC. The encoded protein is CAKTGNGYTF.

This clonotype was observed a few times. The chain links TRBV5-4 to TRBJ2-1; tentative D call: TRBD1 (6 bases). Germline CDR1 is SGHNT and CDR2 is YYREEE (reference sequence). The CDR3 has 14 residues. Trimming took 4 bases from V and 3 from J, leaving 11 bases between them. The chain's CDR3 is CASSSLQGYNEQFF. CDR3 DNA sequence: TGTGCCAGCAGCAGCCTACAGGGCTACAATGAGCAGTTCTTC.

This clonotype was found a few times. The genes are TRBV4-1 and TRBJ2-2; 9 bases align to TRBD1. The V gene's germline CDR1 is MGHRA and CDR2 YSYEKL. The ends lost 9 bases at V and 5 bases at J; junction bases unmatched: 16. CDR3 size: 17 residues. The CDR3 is CARWKTNEGQGTGELFF. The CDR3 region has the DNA TGCGCCAGATGGAAGACGAACGAGGGACAGGGTACCGGGGAGCTGTTTTTT.

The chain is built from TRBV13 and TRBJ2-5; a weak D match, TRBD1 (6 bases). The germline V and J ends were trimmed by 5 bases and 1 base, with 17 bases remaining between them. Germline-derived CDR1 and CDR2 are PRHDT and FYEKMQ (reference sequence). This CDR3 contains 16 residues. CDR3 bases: TGTGCCAGCAGCCAGGGGCAGGAGGCTCTCCAAGAGACCCAGTACTTC. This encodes CASSQGQEALQETQYF.

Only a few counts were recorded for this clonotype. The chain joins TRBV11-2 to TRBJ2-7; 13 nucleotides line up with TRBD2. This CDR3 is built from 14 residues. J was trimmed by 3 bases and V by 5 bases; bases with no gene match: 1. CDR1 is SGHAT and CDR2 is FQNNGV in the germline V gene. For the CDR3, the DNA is TGTGCCAGCAGCCGGACTAGCGGGAGCTACGAGCAGTACTTC. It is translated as CASSRTSGSYEQYF.

As DNA, the CDR3 is TGTGCCAGCAGTCTCCCGGGACAGCCCTACGAGCAGTACTTC. Translation gives CASSLPGQPYEQYF. The rearrangement joins TRBV7-9 to TRBJ2-7, with 7 bases that match TRBD1. Trimming took 6 bases from V and 2 from J; bases not matched to a gene: 7. Germline CDR1 reads SEHNR; CDR2 reads FQNEAQ (reference sequence). The CDR3 loop spans 14 amino acids. Using reference TRBV7-9 and TRBJ2-7 for the parts outside the CDR3, the full variable domain is DTGVSQNPRHKITKRGQNVTFRCDPISEHNRLYWYRQTLGQGPEFLTYFQNEAQLEKSRLLSDRFSAERPKGSFSTLEIQRTEQGDSAMYLCASSLPGQPYEQYFGPGTRLTVT.

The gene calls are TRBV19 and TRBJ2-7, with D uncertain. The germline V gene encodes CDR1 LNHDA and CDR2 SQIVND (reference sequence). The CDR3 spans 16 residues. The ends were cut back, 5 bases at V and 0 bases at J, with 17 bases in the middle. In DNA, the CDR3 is TGTGCCAGTAGTCCCGTGGTGGGATTGATCTCCTACGAGCAGTACTTC. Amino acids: CASSPVVGLISYEQYF.

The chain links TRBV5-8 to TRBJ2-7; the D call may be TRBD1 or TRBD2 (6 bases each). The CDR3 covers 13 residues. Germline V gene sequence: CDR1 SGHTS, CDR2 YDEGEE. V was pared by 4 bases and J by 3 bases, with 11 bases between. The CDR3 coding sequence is TGTGCCAGCAGCGGAGGGGGAAGCTACGAGCAGTACTTC. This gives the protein CASSGGGSYEQYF. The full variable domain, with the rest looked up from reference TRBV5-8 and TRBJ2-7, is EAGVTQSPTHLIKTRGQQATLRCSPISGHTSVYWYQQALGLGLQFLLWYDEGEERNRGNFPPRFSGRQFPNYSSELNVNALELEDSALYLCASSGGGSYEQYFGPGTRLTVT.

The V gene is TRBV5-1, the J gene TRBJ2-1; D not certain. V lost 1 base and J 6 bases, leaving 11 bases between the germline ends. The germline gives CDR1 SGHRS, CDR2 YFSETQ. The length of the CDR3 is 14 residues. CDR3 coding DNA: TGCGCCAGCAGCTTGTTTGGTCCTAGCAATGAGCAGTTCTTC. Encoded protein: CASSLFGPSNEQFF.